One TCR beta chain is described in this entry. These data are taken from a study of control samples from healthy donors and cancer patients. The data were produced by immunoSEQ multiplex PCR, yet TCRdb's version contains in-frame clones alone and is incomplete. Of fewer than 65,000 clones in the sample, roughly nine tenths are singletons; the top ten hold about 1.4%. Trimming left V 2 bases short and J 0 bases short, with 8 bases between. The CDR3 totals 15 residues. The germline V gene encodes CDR1 SGHTA and CDR2 FQGNSA. The sequence was obtained from a man aged 40-49 years with colorectal cancer. The source material was PBMCs. The chain carries TRBV7-2 and TRBJ2-1, with D uncertain. The CDR3 loop reads CASSLRRSSYNEQFF. The CDR3 nucleotides read TGTGCCAGCAGCTTAAGGAGAAGCTCCTACAATGAGCAGTTCTTC.